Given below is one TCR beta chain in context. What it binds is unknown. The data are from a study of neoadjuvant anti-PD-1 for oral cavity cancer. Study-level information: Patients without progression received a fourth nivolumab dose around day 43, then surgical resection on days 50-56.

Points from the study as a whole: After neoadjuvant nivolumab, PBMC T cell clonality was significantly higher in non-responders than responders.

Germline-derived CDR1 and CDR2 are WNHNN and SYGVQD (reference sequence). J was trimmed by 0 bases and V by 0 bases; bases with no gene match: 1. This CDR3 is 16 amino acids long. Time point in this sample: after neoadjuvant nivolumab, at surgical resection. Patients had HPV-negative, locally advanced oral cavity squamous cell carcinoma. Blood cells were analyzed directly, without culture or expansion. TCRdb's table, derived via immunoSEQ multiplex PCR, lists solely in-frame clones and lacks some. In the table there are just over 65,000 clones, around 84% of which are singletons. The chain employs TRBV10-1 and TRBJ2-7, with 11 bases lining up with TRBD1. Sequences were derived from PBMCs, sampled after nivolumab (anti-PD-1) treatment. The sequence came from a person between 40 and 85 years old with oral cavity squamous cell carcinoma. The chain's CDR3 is CASSESGTGGSYEQYF. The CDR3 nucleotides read TGCGCCAGCAGTGAGTCGGGGACAGGGGGCTCCTACGAGCAGTACTTC.